Presented here are 32 T cell receptor beta chains from one specimen sequenced in a study of OX40 agonist ivuxolimab in advanced cancers. Measured with immunoSEQ multiplex PCR; TCRdb has only the in-frame clones, and not every one. The repertoire holds some 81,000 clones, with roughly 91% as singletons. The source material was CD4+ or CD8+ T cells sorted from blood, sampled in a trial of the OX40 agonist ivuxolimab. The receptors come from an adult with an advanced solid tumor such as melanoma, head and neck, liver or kidney cancer.

The chain is built from TRBV5-4 and TRBJ1-4, with TRBD1 as a possible D gene (5 bases). This CDR3 region has 14 residues. V gave up 3 bases and J gave up 4 bases, with 10 bases separating them. Germline CDR1 reads SGHNT; CDR2 reads YYREEE (reference sequence). CDR3 sequence reads: CASSWDVSNEKLFF. CDR3 DNA: TGTGCCAGCAGCTGGGACGTTAGTAATGAAAAACTGTTTTTT.

There are a few counts of this clone. The chain has TRBV7-2 and TRBJ1-5, with a weak D call TRBD1 (5 bases). Trimming cost V 2 bases and J 2 bases, with 7 bases left between them. The CDR3 is 14 amino acids. CDR1 is SGHTA and CDR2 is FQGNSA in the germline V gene. The CDR3 DNA follows: TGTGCCAGCAGCTTAACGACAGGCAATCAGCCCCAGCATTTT. Encoded protein: CASSLTTGNQPQHF.

The rearrangement uses TRBV28 and TRBJ2-1; 7 bases are a match to TRBD2. The junction had 16 bases not matched to a gene; V was cut back by 6 bases and J by 8 bases. CDR3 size: 16 residues. Germline CDR1 and CDR2: MDHEN and SYDVKM. Written as DNA, the CDR3 is TGTGCCAGCAGATCGGTCGTAGGGCGGGAGAGAGATGAGCAGTTCTTC. Amino acid sequence: CASRSVVGRERDEQFF.

This clone was seen just once. The chain carries TRBV18 and TRBJ1-5; no clear D gene. Per the germline V gene, CDR1 is KGHSH and CDR2 is LQKENI. The CDR3 extends over 15 amino acids. Trimming took off 3 bases at V and 2 bases at J, with 11 bases between the two ends. The CDR3 region is CASSPFGEGNQPQHF. The CDR3 nucleotides read TGTGCCAGCTCACCTTTCGGCGAAGGCAATCAGCCCCAGCATTTT.

This sequence joins TRBV7-8 and TRBJ2-7; 9 nucleotides line up with TRBD1. V lost 4 bases, J lost 4 bases, and 2 bases stayed unmatched. This CDR3 is built from 13 residues. Germline CDR1 reads SGHVS; CDR2 reads FQNEAQ. The CDR3 loop is CASSSDRGYEQYF. DNA for the CDR3: TGTGCCAGCAGCTCGGACAGGGGATACGAGCAGTACTTC.

The gene calls are TRBV6-5 and TRBJ2-7; 9 bases fit TRBD1. With 6 bases clipped from V and 4 bases from J, the junction kept 7 bases outside the gene matches. The germline V gene encodes CDR1 MNHEY and CDR2 SVGAGI. The CDR3 covers 14 residues. The DNA for the CDR3 is TGTGCCAGCAGAAATGGACAGGGGATATACGAGCAGTACTTC. Amino acids: CASRNGQGIYEQYF.

This chain uses TRBV19 with TRBJ2-1; D is perhaps TRBD1 or TRBD2 (5 bases each). CDR3 size: 15 residues. Germline CDR1 and CDR2: LNHDA and SQIVND (reference sequence). The ends were cut back, 8 bases at V and 3 bases at J, with 17 bases in the middle. The DNA for the CDR3 is TGTGCCAGTGAGGACACGGGGTTAATCTACAATGAGCAGTTCTTC. Residues: CASEDTGLIYNEQFF.

The chain couples TRBV2 to TRBJ1-1; no definite D call. Between the trimmed V and J ends, which lost 5 bases and 0 bases, there was a span of 7 bases. The germline V gene has CDR1 SNHLY and CDR2 FYNNEI. CDR3 length: 13 amino acids. This CDR3 reads CASSNTVNTEAFF. CDR3 DNA sequence: TGTGCCAGCAGTAATACAGTGAACACTGAAGCTTTCTTT.

CDR3 sequence: CASEDRGGWDEQFF. The CDR3 bases are TGTGCCAGCGAGGACAGGGGAGGTTGGGATGAGCAGTTCTTC. V and J are TRBV2 and TRBJ2-1; TRBD1 matches 9 bases. From germline, CDR1 is SNHLY and CDR2 FYNNEI. The CDR3 loop spans 14 amino acids. The J segment lost 8 bases and the V segment lost 8 bases, leaving 10 bases of the junction unmatched.

The J gene is TRBJ1-1, the V gene TRBV7-9; D is uncertain. The CDR3 is made up of 12 amino acids. V was shortened by 1 base and J by 7 bases, with 7 bases between the two germline ends. Per germline, CDR1 SEHNR and CDR2 FQNEAQ (reference sequence). The CDR3 DNA is TGTGCCAGCAGCTTAGTTGCTCGTGAAGCTTTCTTT. Translated, it gives CASSLVAREAFF.

V usage is TRBV29-1 and J usage is TRBJ1-5; D not resolved. Between the trimmed V and J ends, which lost 7 bases and 0 bases, there was a span of 7 bases. The CDR3 sequence is 12 residues long. The germline gives CDR1 SQVTM, CDR2 ANQGSEA. The CDR3 DNA sequence: TGCAGCGCCTCAAATAGCAATCAGCCCCAGCATTTT. Protein: CSASNSNQPQHF.

This clone was recorded once. The chain employs TRBV6-5 and TRBJ2-3; 12 bases line up with TRBD2. The J segment lost 6 bases and the V segment lost 6 bases, leaving 4 bases of the junction unmatched. The germline V gene encodes CDR1 MNHEY and CDR2 SVGAGI. The CDR3 is made up of 14 amino acids. The chain's CDR3 is CASSLAGGRDTQYF. In DNA, the CDR3 is TGTGCCAGCAGCCTAGCGGGAGGGCGGGATACGCAGTATTTT.

Here the CDR3 DNA reads TGCGCCAGCAGCCAAGATCTGGCAGCTACATCACCCCTCCACTTT. Encoded protein: CASSQDLAATSPLHF. V usage is TRBV4-3 and J usage is TRBJ1-6; no definite D call. CDR1 LGHNA and CDR2 YSLEER come from the germline V gene. This CDR3 has 15 amino acids. V was trimmed by 0 bases and J by 10 bases, leaving 13 bases between them.

V is TRBV5-8 and J is TRBJ1-2; 10 bases align to TRBD1. Germline V gene data show CDR1 as SGHTS and CDR2 as YDEGEE. The CDR3 runs 14 residues. After removal of 0 bases from V and 7 bases from J, the junction contained 3 bases not matched to a gene. The DNA for the CDR3 is TGTGCCAGCAGCTTGGTGACAGGGGGCGGTGGCTACACCTTC. This codes for CASSLVTGGGGYTF.

This clone appeared once. The V call is TRBV2, the J call TRBJ2-7, with D unresolved. Trimming took off 4 bases at V and 2 bases at J, with 6 bases between the two ends. Looked up from germline, CDR1 is SNHLY and CDR2 is FYNNEI. The CDR3 has 12 residues. CDR3 residues: CASSVIAYEQYF. CDR3 nucleotides: TGTGCCAGCAGTGTGATAGCCTACGAGCAGTACTTC.

CDR3 region: CASTATRDRDEQYF. In nucleotides, the CDR3 is TGTGCCAGCACCGCCACAAGGGACAGGGACGAGCAGTACTTC. The V gene is TRBV5-5, the J gene TRBJ2-7; 9 bases fit TRBD1. Germline CDR1 reads SGHKS; CDR2 reads YYEKEE (reference sequence). V shed 6 bases, J shed 5 bases, and the junction held 9 bases outside the gene matches. This CDR3 is built from 14 residues.

This sequence joins TRBV28 and TRBJ2-7; D possibly corresponds to TRBD1 (6 bases). Trimming cost V 6 bases and J 1 base, with 22 bases left between them. Germline lookup yields CDR1 MDHEN and CDR2 SYDVKM. The CDR3 loop spans 17 amino acids. This chain's CDR3 is CASRMNSWGRRSYEQYF. DNA for the CDR3: TGTGCCAGCAGAATGAATTCCTGGGGGCGCCGGTCCTACGAGCAGTACTTC.

Here the CDR3 reads CASSPDGQETYGYTF. The DNA for the CDR3 is TGCGCCAGCAGCCCGGATGGACAGGAGACTTATGGCTACACCTTC. The chain combines TRBV5-1 with TRBJ1-2; 7 nucleotides line up with TRBD1. Germline CDR1 reads SGHRS; CDR2 reads YFSETQ. The trim removed 4 bases at V and 5 bases at J, leaving 11 bases unmatched. This CDR3 has 15 residues.

The chain has TRBV11-2 and TRBJ2-6; D is unclear. The CDR3 extends over 15 amino acids. Germline CDR1 reads SGHAT; CDR2 reads FQNNGV. V shed 5 bases and J shed 0 bases, with 8 bases lying between them. CDR3 in DNA: TGTGCCAGCAGCCAAATTACCTCTGGGGCCAACGTCCTGACTTTC. As protein: CASSQITSGANVLTF.

This chain joins TRBV10-3 and TRBJ1-6; TRBD1 matches 9 bases. Trimming cost V 0 bases and J 7 bases; bases outside gene matches: 10. The CDR3 spans 18 residues. Germline lookup yields CDR1 ENHRY and CDR2 SYGVKD. The CDR3 DNA sequence: TGTGCCATCAGTGAGTCGAGGGACAGGGACCCTCTAAATTCACCCCTCCACTTT. The encoded protein is CAISESRDRDPLNSPLHF.

The rearrangement links TRBV28 to TRBJ2-6; D remains ambiguous. The CDR3 sequence is 15 residues long. Trimming stripped 3 bases from V and 0 bases from J, with 6 bases between. The V gene's germline CDR1 is MDHEN and CDR2 SYDVKM. CDR3 residues: CASSFGSSGANVLTF. The DNA of the CDR3 is TGTGCCAGCAGTTTCGGTAGCTCTGGGGCCAACGTCCTGACTTTC.

The chain uses TRBV28 and TRBJ2-7, with 8 bases identical to TRBD1. The CDR3 is 13 residues long. CDR1 is MDHEN, CDR2 SYDVKM, per germline. Trimming took 7 bases from V and 5 from J; bases not matched to a gene: 7. CDR3 sequence (DNA): TGTGCCAGCATCAGGGGGACAGGCGACGAGCAGTACTTC. Protein: CASIRGTGDEQYF.

The V call is TRBV11-3, the J call TRBJ2-1, with 12 bases matching TRBD2. The CDR3 covers 18 residues. In germline, CDR1 is SGHNT, CDR2 YENEEA. The trim removed 5 bases at V and 3 bases at J, leaving 11 bases unmatched. DNA for the CDR3: TGTGCCAGCAGCCACACCCTCCGGACTAGCGGGGACTACAATGAGCAGTTCTTC. It translates to CASSHTLRTSGDYNEQFF.

The rearrangement links TRBV6-1 to TRBJ2-5; 7 bases fit TRBD1. The CDR3 contains 14 residues. Germline loops: CDR1 MNHNS, CDR2 SASEGT. After removal of 6 bases from V and 0 bases from J, the junction contained 4 bases not matched to a gene. The CDR3 spells CASSRGNYQETQYF. The CDR3 nucleotides are TGTGCCAGCAGCAGGGGGAACTACCAAGAGACCCAGTACTTC.

V usage is TRBV27 and J usage is TRBJ2-3; D may be TRBD1 (6 bases). The CDR3 is 15 residues long. In germline, CDR1 is MNHEY, CDR2 SMNVEV (reference sequence). The ends were cut back, 5 bases at V and 6 bases at J, with 18 bases in the middle. CDR3 bases: TGTGCCAGCAGTCACAGTGGGGGCCGGGTGGATACGCAGTATTTT. It specifies CASSHSGGRVDTQYF.

This clone has a single count. V is TRBV2 and J is TRBJ2-1, with 13 bases identical to TRBD2. V was pared by 5 bases and J by 8 bases, with 3 bases of the junction left unmatched. CDR1 and CDR2 from the germline V gene are SNHLY and FYNNEI. The CDR3 runs 14 residues. The CDR3 region has the DNA TGTGCCAGCAGTTGGACTAGCGGGAGAGATGAGCAGTTCTTC. It codes for CASSWTSGRDEQFF.

The chain employs TRBV5-4 and TRBJ2-3; D ambiguous. Germline V gene sequence: CDR1 SGHNT, CDR2 YYREEE (reference sequence). CDR3 length equals 14 residues. The ends were cut back, 4 bases at V and 2 bases at J, with 11 bases in the middle. The CDR3 nucleotides are TGTGCCAGCAGCCCAGCCGGCTACACAGATACGCAGTATTTT. Protein: CASSPAGYTDTQYF.

J is TRBJ1-1 and V is TRBV2, with D possibly TRBD1 on 5 matching bases. Germline lookup yields CDR1 SNHLY and CDR2 FYNNEI. Trimming pared 5 bases from V and 3 bases from J, leaving 10 bases between. This CDR3 has 13 residues. CDR3 DNA: TGTGCCAGCAGTACAGGAATGGACACTGAAGCTTTCTTT. This translates into CASSTGMDTEAFF.

The V call is TRBV18, the J call TRBJ1-2, with 10 bases identical to TRBD1. The CDR3 spans 16 residues. The germline V gene has CDR1 KGHSH and CDR2 LQKENI. Trimming removed 0 bases from V and 3 bases from J; junction bases left unmatched: 4. The CDR3 sequence is CASSPPGTGEYYGYTF. The CDR3 DNA follows: TGTGCCAGCTCACCACCGGGGACAGGGGAGTACTATGGCTACACCTTC.

This clone was found once. J is TRBJ2-7 and V is TRBV6-1, with D maybe TRBD2 (6 bases). Germline values: CDR1 MNHNS, CDR2 SASEGT. The CDR3 contains 12 residues. The V end was cut by 7 bases, the J end by 5 bases, with 12 bases between. Written as DNA, the CDR3 is TGTGCCAGCATCCTCCCGGGGGACGAGCAGTACTTC. Its translation: CASILPGDEQYF.

The V and J genes are TRBV19 and TRBJ2-2, with TRBD1 identical over 8 bases. Germline CDR1 is LNHDA and CDR2 is SQIVND (reference sequence). This CDR3 region has 15 residues. V lost 4 bases, J lost 3 bases, and 4 bases stayed unmatched. CDR3 sequence (DNA): TGTGCCAGTAGTAGGCAGGGGGCGCACACCGGGGAGCTGTTTTTT. The encoded protein is CASSRQGAHTGELFF.

This clone was counted between two and nine times. This chain links TRBV5-1 with TRBJ2-3; 9 bases align to TRBD2. The germline CDR1 and CDR2 sequences are SGHRS and YFSETQ. This CDR3 is 17 amino acids long. J lost 0 bases, V lost 0 bases, and 5 bases had no gene match. The CDR3 DNA is TGCGCCAGCAGCTTGGGACTAGCGGCAACTAGCACAGATACGCAGTATTTT. Translation: CASSLGLAATSTDTQYF.